This entry lists 6 T cell receptor beta chains sequenced from one sample in a study of shared clonotypes between healthy human individuals (TCRdb year 2020). The method was the immunoSEQ multiplex PCR assay. TCRdb re-hosts the immuneACCESS table, in-frame sequences only. Its copies lack some clones; in the studies checked, an unresolved V gene accounts for under half of them, and the cause for the rest is not known. This sample holds approximately 340,000 clones; approximately 79% were observed only once. In total, the top ten clones hold about a tenth of the sample. Sequencing was done on a sample of memory CD4+ T cells sorted from blood. The cell subset or site label for this specimen denotes: CD45RA-negative fraction. These receptors were obtained from a man between 25 and 39 years old in good health.

This clone was recorded only once. In nucleotides, the CDR3 is TGTGCCAGCAGAGGCACAGGGGCGGAGACCCAGTACTTC. The encoded protein is CASRGTGAETQYF. The chain is built from TRBV6-1 and TRBJ2-5; TRBD1 matches at 7 bases. Trimming took 6 bases from V and 5 from J; bases not matched to a gene: 6. The CDR3 has 13 residues. The germline gives CDR1 MNHNS, CDR2 SASEGT.

The chain couples TRBV9 to TRBJ2-7, with TRBD1 matching over 9 bases. Germline CDR1 is SGDLS and CDR2 is YYNGEE. This CDR3 is 15 amino acids long. V gave up 4 bases and J gave up 1 base; unmatched junction bases: 6. CDR3 region: CASSPTGTGSYEQYF. Written as DNA, the CDR3 is TGTGCCAGCAGCCCAACCGGGACAGGGTCCTACGAGCAGTACTTC.

CDR3 sequence reads: CASSRRLAGGTNNEQFF. The CDR3, as DNA: TGTGCCAGCAGTAGAAGACTAGCGGGAGGTACAAACAATGAGCAGTTCTTC. The rearrangement uses TRBV2 and TRBJ2-1; 13 nucleotides match TRBD2. CDR1 is SNHLY and CDR2 is FYNNEI in the germline V gene. The V gene end was trimmed by 5 bases and the J gene end by 5 bases; junction bases not matched to a gene: 9. CDR3 length: 17 residues.

A word on this clone: Other nucleotide sequences in the sample specify the same CDR3. This chain uses TRBV6-1 with TRBJ1-2; no reliable D call. Looked up from germline, CDR1 is MNHNS and CDR2 is SASEGT. V lost 0 bases, J lost 7 bases, and 9 bases lay in between. This CDR3 has 13 amino acids. CDR3 in amino acids: CASSEAPGLGYTF. The DNA for the CDR3 is TGTGCCAGCAGTGAAGCGCCGGGCCTTGGCTACACCTTC.

The rearrangement joins TRBV4-1 to TRBJ2-7; 8 bases agree with TRBD1. Germline V gene data show CDR1 as MGHRA and CDR2 as YSYEKL. This CDR3 comprises 15 residues. The V gene end was trimmed by 6 bases and the J gene end by 2 bases; junction bases not matched to a gene: 9. The CDR3 coding sequence is TGCGCCAGCAGACCCGCCGGGACAGGACCCTACGAGCAGTACTTC. Its translation: CASRPAGTGPYEQYF.

The CDR3 sequence: CASGTSGRTDTQYF. The CDR3 DNA reads TGTGCCAGCGGGACTAGCGGGAGGACAGATACGCAGTATTTT. The chain employs TRBV19 and TRBJ2-3, with 15 nucleotides matching TRBD2. Trimming at V came to 9 bases and at J to 3 bases, leaving 1 base not matched to a gene. CDR3 size: 14 residues. The V gene's germline CDR1 is LNHDA and CDR2 SQIVND (reference sequence).